This TCR beta chain was documented in a study of regulatory T cells in long-lasting Graves disease listed by TCRdb under 2021. Looking at the study overall: In the newly diagnosed Graves' disease group, patients had been taking antithyroid drugs for less than 3 months. A total of around 35 samples were covered by TCR sequencing, comprising around 13 persistent and roughly 20 newly diagnosed Graves' disease patients. The study was conducted in China and was registered as a clinical trial. Persistent Graves' disease patients were compared with newly diagnosed Graves' disease patients by peripheral blood TCR sequencing and RNA sequencing.

Trimming removed 3 bases from V and 2 bases from J, leaving 16 bases between the germline ends. Inclusive of both ends, the CDR3 amounts to 16 amino acids. Only the CDR3 part of the read is kept: 48 bases, read in frame from the first base. For CDR1 and CDR2, the germline V gene lists MNHGY and SVAAGI. This clonotype was detected only a few times. The specificity of this receptor is unknown. This clone may be a read error of a much larger clone one base away. This likely comes from a read error, as the CDR3 has no conserved phenylalanine or tryptophan at its end. The library was made by multiplex PCR. Sequencing was performed on an Illumina HiSeq 4000. TCR beta libraries were built with iRepertoire HTBI primers and Arm-PCR amplification of CDR3 regions. PCR products were gel purified before sequencing. The authors' analysis ran thus. Gene usage analysis of CDR3 amino acid clonotypes used the 50 to 70 TRBV and about 14 TRBJ segments found across samples. Filtered high-quality paired reads were merged into contigs using COPE and FqMerger. Contigs were aligned with BLAST to IMGT TRBV, TRBD and TRBJ reference genes, and CDR3 was defined per IMGT. Clonotypes above 0.1% frequency were classified as highly expanded clones. Shannon entropy was used to measure repertoire diversity, and the Gini coefficient was used to measure V-J evenness. A clonotype was considered public if more than one individual shared it. TCRdb reworked the public reads: Q25 trimming with fastp, MiXCR clone assembly, productive beta chains retained. Rows are unified per CDR3 protein, each entry keeping the most common DNA and genes. The V and J calls come from TCRdb's annotation, not from the publication. Across this sample there are more than 350,000 distinct CDR3 sequences, with about 16% seen only once. Of the sample, roughly a sixth is held by the ten largest clones.

The time point tag for this specimen amounts to: newly diagnosed GD, antithyroid drugs for less than 3 months. For both TCR sequencing and RNA sequencing, RNA was extracted from PBMCs in TRIzol. Graves' disease was diagnosed according to American Thyroid Association guidelines. Patients were recruited from an endocrinology department in Xi'an, China. From each patient, 7.5 to 9.5 milliliters of peripheral blood was collected into an EDTA anticoagulant tube. Ficoll Paque Plus density gradient separation was used to isolate PBMCs, and no further T cell sorting was performed. An Agilent 2100 Bioanalyzer and agarose gel were used to assess RNA quality, and a NanoDrop 2000 was used to measure RNA concentration. Results and caveats for the whole study, not just this receptor: Only peripheral blood was studied, because thyroid tissue, the primary lesion, was inaccessible. Compared with newly diagnosed patients, patients with persistent Graves' disease had lower TCR Shannon entropy and fewer highly expanded clones, which suggests clonal expansion. Only the TCR beta chain was sequenced and analyzed. Patients with persistent disease shared more public clonotypes (fewer than 3,000) than newly diagnosed patients did (more than 900). The authors acknowledged the small sample size as a limitation that may reduce accuracy. Persistent disease showed preferential use of TRBV28, TRBJ1-2 and TRBJ2-5, whereas newly diagnosed disease favored TRBV20-1 and TRBJ2-1.

These same records also appear under a second study, on T cells in Graves' hyperthyroidism and ophthalmopathy. The second publication reports: Graves' hyperthyroidism was defined as stable when no progression to ophthalmopathy occurred over 18 months of follow-up. Hyperthyroidism patients were aged 18 to 65 years and newly diagnosed, with disease duration of less than 2 months. The study excluded patients with uncontrolled infections, other autoimmune diseases, pregnancy or lactation. Diagnoses relied on clinical symptoms, serum thyroxine and TRAb, thyroid ultrasound and orbital computed tomography. A first-round RT-PCR of the TCR CDR3 used the HTBI primer set with the Qiagen OneStep RT-PCR kit. Most expanded thyroid clonotypes (frequency above 0.001) were also found in blood, which suggests that blood repertoires may mirror thyroid immune responses. In cross-validation, a model built on a 13 V-J signature told ophthalmopathy apart from stable hyperthyroidism with 87.88% sensitivity and around 84% specificity, and in testing the same model reached 80%/75%. In validation, the model predicted progression to ophthalmopathy with just under 71% sensitivity and approximately 72% specificity, a median of 6.5 months before onset. A discovery cohort of roughly 96 patients, about 40 with Graves' ophthalmopathy and more than 55 with stable Graves' hyperthyroidism, was used to find distinguishing TCR V-J signatures. Whether ophthalmopathy could be predicted prospectively was tested in an independent validation cohort made up of 18 to 20 hyperthyroidism patients plus 17 patients who later progressed to ophthalmopathy. The approximately 100 discovery patients were randomly split 7:3 into training and test sets. In over five Graves' hyperthyroidism patients, the study also compared T-cell repertoires from thyroid tissue with T-cell repertoires from blood. After sampling, hyperthyroidism patients received methimazole starting at 30 mg daily, and ophthalmopathy patients received high-dose intravenous methylprednisolone. The libraries were constructed in a second round of multiplex PCR and then size-selected and purified. Libraries were sequenced paired-end with 100 bp reads on an Illumina HiSeq2000. SOAPnuke was used to process the raw data, with reads discarded if the reads contained adapters or uncalled bases, had a mean Phred below 15, or lacked an exact constant-primer or identifier match. High-quality paired reads were merged using COPE v1.2.5, and each unique nucleotide sequence was defined as a clonotype. Clonotypes were aligned to IMGT TRBV, TRBD and TRBJ reference segments using MiTCR v1.1. Analysis was restricted to V-J combinations with a frequency above 0.0001, which covered about 99% of repertoires. A TCS score was defined as the ratio of F50 (clonal expansion) to E x V (chaos), with BLOSUM62-based TCRdist applied between CDR3 peptides within each V-J. Welch's t-statistics and random forest reduced some 510 V-J features to roughly 13, which were used in a naive Bayes classifier (R e1071). Sample size was not statistically predetermined, and investigators were not blinded to group allocation. TCR Vbeta CDR3 sequencing of 120 to 150 peripheral blood samples (approximately 44 ophthalmopathy, under 80 hyperthyroidism and roughly 17 progressor patients) is reported in the paper.

The receptor comes from a woman aged 25-40 years with Graves disease. Donor details come from another sample of the same person, matched by shared clones. Specimen: peripheral blood mononuclear cells (PBMCs), collected at new diagnosis, from a patient treated with antithyroid drugs. The sequence joins TRBV6-9 to TRBJ1-1, with TRBD1 perhaps the D gene, on 5 matching bases. The CDR3 region reads CASSYRTRGVNTEAFL. The nucleotide sequence is TGTGCCAGCAGTTACCGCACGCGGGGCGTCAACACTGAAGCTTTCCTT.